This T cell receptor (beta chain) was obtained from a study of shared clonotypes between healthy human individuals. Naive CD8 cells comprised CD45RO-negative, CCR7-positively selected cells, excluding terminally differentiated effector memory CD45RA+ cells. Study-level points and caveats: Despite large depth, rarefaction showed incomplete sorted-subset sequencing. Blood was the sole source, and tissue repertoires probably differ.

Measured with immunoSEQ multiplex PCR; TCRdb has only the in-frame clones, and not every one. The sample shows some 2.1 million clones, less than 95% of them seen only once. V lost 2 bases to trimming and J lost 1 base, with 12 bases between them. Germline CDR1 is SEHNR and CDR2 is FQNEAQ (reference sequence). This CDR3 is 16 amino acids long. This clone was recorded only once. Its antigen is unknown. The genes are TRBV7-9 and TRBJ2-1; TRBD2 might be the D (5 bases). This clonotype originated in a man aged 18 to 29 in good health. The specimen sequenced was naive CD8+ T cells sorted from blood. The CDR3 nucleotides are TGTGCCAGCAGCTTACCGGAGGTTTGGTCCTACAATGAGCAGTTCTTC. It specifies CASSLPEVWSYNEQFF.